These 3 T cell receptor beta chains were all obtained from the same sample, sequenced in a study of cytomegalovirus exposure and HLA in healthy donors. Produced via immunoSEQ multiplex PCR; TCRdb's table is partial and in-frame only. The sample holds under 200,000 clones; roughly 91% are singletons and the top ten take roughly 4.2%. Sequenced sample: PBMCs. The receptors stem from a man aged 18 to 35 in good health and CMV-seropositive.

The chain recombines TRBV19 with TRBJ2-5; maybe TRBD2 (6 bases). CDR1 and CDR2 (germline): LNHDA, SQIVND (reference sequence). Trimming pared 7 bases from V and 4 bases from J, leaving 16 bases between. The CDR3 has 14 residues. CDR3: CASKDSWRGETQYF. DNA of the CDR3: TGTGCCAGTAAGGATAGCTGGAGGGGAGAGACCCAGTACTTC.

The chain has TRBV5-1 and TRBJ2-1; 9 positions agree with TRBD2. Looked up from germline, CDR1 is SGHRS and CDR2 is YFSETQ. V dropped 1 base and J dropped 0; count of bases not matched to a gene: 8. CDR3 size: 18 residues. As DNA, the CDR3 is TGCGCCAGCAGCTTGTACCTAGCGGGGAAGAGCTCCTACAATGAGCAGTTCTTC. It codes for CASSLYLAGKSSYNEQFF.

The V and J genes are TRBV7-2 and TRBJ1-5, with D unresolved. V lost 2 bases, J lost 0 bases, and 8 bases lay in between. This CDR3 comprises 15 residues. The germline CDR1 and CDR2 sequences are SGHTA and FQGNSA. The CDR3 loop reads CASSLMAVSNQPQHF. The DNA of the CDR3 is TGTGCCAGCAGCTTAATGGCAGTTAGCAATCAGCCCCAGCATTTT.